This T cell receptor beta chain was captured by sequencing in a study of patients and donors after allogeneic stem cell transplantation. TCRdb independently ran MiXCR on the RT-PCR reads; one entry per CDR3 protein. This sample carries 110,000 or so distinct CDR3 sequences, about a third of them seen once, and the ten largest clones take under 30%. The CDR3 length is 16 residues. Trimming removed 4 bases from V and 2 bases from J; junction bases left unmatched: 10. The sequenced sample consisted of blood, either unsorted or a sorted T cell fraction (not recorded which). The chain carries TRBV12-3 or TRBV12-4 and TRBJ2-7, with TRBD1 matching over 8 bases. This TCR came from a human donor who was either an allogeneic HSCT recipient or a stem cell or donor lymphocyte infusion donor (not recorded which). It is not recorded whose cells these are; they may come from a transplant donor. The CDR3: CASSSSYRDRTYEQYF. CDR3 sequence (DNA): TGTGCCAGCAGTTCCAGTTACCGGGACAGGACCTACGAGCAGTACTTC.